This T cell receptor (beta chain) was captured by sequencing in a study of tumor and adjacent non-tumor tissue in lung cancer. Looking at the study overall: Patients comprised about a dozen adenocarcinoma, a couple of squamous cell carcinoma and 1 small cell lung cancer.

The V end was cut by 6 bases, the J end by 4 bases, with 12 bases between. The CDR3 consists of 13 residues. Three rounds of nested PCR, following a modified ARM-PCR protocol, produced the TCRbeta library. TCRdb used MiXCR to reprocess the multiplex PCR reads, holding one entry per CDR3 protein. The sample lists 200,000 to 250,000 distinct CDR3 sequences, about two thirds seen once, with approximately 25% in the top ten. The template was RNA from unsorted bulk tissue. What was sequenced was lung tumor tissue. This sequence joins TRBV12-3 or TRBV12-4 and TRBJ2-5, with D perhaps matching TRBD2 (5 bases). The sequence came from a man between 60 and 75 years old with non-small cell lung cancer. This chain's CDR3 is CASRKRVGETQYF. The CDR3 DNA sequence: TGTGCCAGCAGAAAGAGGGTTGGAGAGACCCAGTACTTC.